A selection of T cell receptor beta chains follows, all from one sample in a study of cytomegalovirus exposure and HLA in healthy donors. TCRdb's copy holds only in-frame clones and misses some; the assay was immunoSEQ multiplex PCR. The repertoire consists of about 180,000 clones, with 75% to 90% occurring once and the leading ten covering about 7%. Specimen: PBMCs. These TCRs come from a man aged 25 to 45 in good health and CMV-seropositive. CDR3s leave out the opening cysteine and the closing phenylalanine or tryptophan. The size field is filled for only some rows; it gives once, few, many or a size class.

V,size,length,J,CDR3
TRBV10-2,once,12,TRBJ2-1,ASSSGAIYNEQF
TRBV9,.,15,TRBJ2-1,ASSQGLAGASLNEQF
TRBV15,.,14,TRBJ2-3,ATSTLTSGGLDTQY
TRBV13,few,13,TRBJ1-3,ASSFRTGEGNTIY
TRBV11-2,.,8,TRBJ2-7,ASSQYEQY
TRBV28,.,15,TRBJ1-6,ASTSPGDRAYNSPLH
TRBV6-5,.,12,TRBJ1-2,ASSRTGRGYGYT
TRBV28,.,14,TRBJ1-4,ASSLWWEATNEKLF
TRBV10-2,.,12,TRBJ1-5,ASSENGGDQPQH
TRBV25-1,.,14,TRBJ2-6,ASSAGGLSGANVLT
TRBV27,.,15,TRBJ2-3,ASSPGTSGPIPDTQY
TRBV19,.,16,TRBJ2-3,ASSGASGGAHFGDTQY
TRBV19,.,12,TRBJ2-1,ASTERPAYNEQF
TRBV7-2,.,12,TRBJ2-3,ASSPSGGPDTQY
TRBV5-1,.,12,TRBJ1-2,ASSQGQGSRGYT
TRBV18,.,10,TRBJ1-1,ASSPAEAEAF
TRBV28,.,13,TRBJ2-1,ASSFSGEGPYEQF
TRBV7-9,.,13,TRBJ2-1,ASSLWGQGNNEQF
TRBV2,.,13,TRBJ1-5,ASSEITDSNQPQH
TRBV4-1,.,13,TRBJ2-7,ASSQEWGLAYEQY
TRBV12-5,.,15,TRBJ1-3,ASGLAPPDRAGNTIY
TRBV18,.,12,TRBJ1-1,ASSLDGKNTEAF
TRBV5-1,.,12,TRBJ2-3,ASGNSGRSDTQY
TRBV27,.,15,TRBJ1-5,ASSLPSGQGDNQPQH